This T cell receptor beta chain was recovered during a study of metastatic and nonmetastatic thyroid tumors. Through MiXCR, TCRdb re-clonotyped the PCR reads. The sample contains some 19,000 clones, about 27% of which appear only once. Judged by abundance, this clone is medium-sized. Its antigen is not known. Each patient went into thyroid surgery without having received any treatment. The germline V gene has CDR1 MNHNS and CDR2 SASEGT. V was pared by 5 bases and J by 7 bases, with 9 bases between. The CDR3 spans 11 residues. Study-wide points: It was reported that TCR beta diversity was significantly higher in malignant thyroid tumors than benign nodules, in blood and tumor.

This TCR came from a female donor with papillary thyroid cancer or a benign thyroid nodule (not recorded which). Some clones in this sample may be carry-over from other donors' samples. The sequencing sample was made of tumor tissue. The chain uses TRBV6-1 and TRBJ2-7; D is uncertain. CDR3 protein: CASSPPGEQYF. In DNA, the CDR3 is TGTGCCAGCAGTCCCCCGGGTGAGCAGTACTTC.